Listed below are T cell receptor beta chains from one sample, sequenced in a study of blood T cells in healthy people across ages. From the 5' RACE reads, TCRdb called clonotypes with MiXCR, one entry per CDR3 protein. Altogether more than 500,000 distinct CDR3 sequences are present, approximately 27% being singletons, with the ten largest covering under 20%. Sequencing input: blood. These receptors came from a woman in her 70s in good health. The CDR3 runs from the conserved cysteine through the conserved F or W. The D gene is left open where the match is weak. Size tells how often a clone was seen (once, few, many) or the class of an expanded clone, and some rows leave it out.

j_gene: TRBJ2-1
v_gene: TRBV9
abundance: few
d_gene: TRBD1
CDR3aa: CASTDQTGRNEQFF
CDR3nt: TGTGCCAGCACCGACCAGACAGGGCGGAATGAGCAGTTCTTC

j_gene: TRBJ2-1
v_gene: TRBV6-5
abundance: NA
d_gene: TRBD1
CDR3aa: CASSPQGAESNEQFF
CDR3nt: TGTGCCAGCAGTCCGCAGGGGGCGGAAAGCAATGAGCAGTTCTTC

j_gene: TRBJ2-7
v_gene: TRBV29-1
abundance: once
d_gene: NA
CDR3aa: CSVASAGAFYEQYF
CDR3nt: TGCAGCGTTGCATCTGCAGGGGCGTTCTACGAGCAGTACTTC

j_gene: TRBJ2-2
v_gene: TRBV18
abundance: NA
d_gene: NA
CDR3aa: CASSPPLGGTGELFF
CDR3nt: TGTGCCAGCTCACCACCTCTCGGAGGGACCGGGGAGCTGTTTTTT

j_gene: TRBJ2-3
v_gene: TRBV5-1
abundance: NA
d_gene: TRBD1
CDR3aa: CASSLDGTGGTDTQYF
CDR3nt: TGCGCCAGCAGCTTGGACGGGACAGGGGGGACAGATACGCAGTATTTT

j_gene: TRBJ2-2
v_gene: TRBV4-1
abundance: NA
d_gene: TRBD2
CDR3aa: CASNQFLAGTGELFF
CDR3nt: TGCGCCAGCAACCAATTCCTAGCGGGCACCGGGGAGCTGTTTTTT

j_gene: TRBJ1-1
v_gene: TRBV7-9
abundance: NA
d_gene: NA
CDR3aa: CASSSDSSEAFF
CDR3nt: TGTGCCAGCAGCTCCGACAGCTCTGAAGCTTTCTTT

j_gene: TRBJ2-1
v_gene: TRBV5-1
abundance: NA
d_gene: NA
CDR3aa: CASRREGDEQFF
CDR3nt: TGCGCCAGCAGGAGGGAGGGGGATGAGCAGTTCTTC

j_gene: TRBJ1-3
v_gene: TRBV2
abundance: few
d_gene: NA
CDR3aa: CSPGGYSGNTIYF
CDR3nt: TGTTCCCCTGGGGGGTATTCTGGAAACACCATATATTTT

j_gene: TRBJ2-1
v_gene: TRBV9
abundance: few
d_gene: TRBD2
CDR3aa: CASSQNAGAYNEQFF
CDR3nt: TGTGCCAGCAGCCAAAACGCGGGGGCCTACAATGAGCAGTTCTTC

j_gene: TRBJ2-5
v_gene: TRBV9
abundance: NA
d_gene: NA
CDR3aa: CASSVDNRAEETQYF
CDR3nt: TGTGCCAGCAGCGTAGATAACAGGGCGGAGGAGACCCAGTACTTC

j_gene: TRBJ1-2
v_gene: TRBV12-3/TRBV12-4
abundance: few
d_gene: NA
CDR3aa: CASSLPGQTYGYTF
CDR3nt: TGTGCCAGCAGTTTACCCGGACAGACCTATGGCTACACCTTC

j_gene: TRBJ1-2
v_gene: TRBV6-4
abundance: few
d_gene: NA
CDR3aa: CASRGRSLGNYGYTF
CDR3nt: TGTGCCAGCAGAGGAAGGTCATTGGGAAACTATGGCTACACCTTC

j_gene: TRBJ2-4
v_gene: TRBV20-1
abundance: NA
d_gene: NA
CDR3aa: CSASTQLGRNIQYF
CDR3nt: TGCAGTGCTAGTACCCAACTGGGGAGGAACATTCAGTACTTC

j_gene: TRBJ1-3
v_gene: TRBV7-2
abundance: NA
d_gene: NA
CDR3aa: CASSPQGTGNTIYF
CDR3nt: TGTGCCAGCAGCCCACAGGGAACCGGAAACACCATATATTTT

j_gene: TRBJ2-1
v_gene: TRBV3-1
abundance: few
d_gene: NA
CDR3aa: CASNQFGTSGDNEQFF
CDR3nt: TGTGCCAGCAACCAATTCGGGACGAGCGGCGACAATGAGCAGTTCTTC

j_gene: TRBJ2-7
v_gene: TRBV7-9
abundance: NA
d_gene: NA
CDR3aa: CASSPRLPGASSYEQYF
CDR3nt: TGTGCCAGCAGCCCGCGTCTCCCGGGGGCGAGCTCCTACGAGCAGTACTTC

j_gene: TRBJ2-7
v_gene: TRBV27
abundance: NA
d_gene: NA
CDR3aa: CANPTRGTVDYEQYF
CDR3nt: TGTGCCAACCCGACACGGGGGACTGTAGACTACGAGCAGTACTTC

j_gene: TRBJ1-2
v_gene: TRBV7-2
abundance: few
d_gene: NA
CDR3aa: CASSLAWGLTGSYGYTF
CDR3nt: TGTGCCAGCAGCTTAGCGTGGGGACTGACGGGATCCTATGGCTACACCTTC

j_gene: TRBJ2-6
v_gene: TRBV4-2
abundance: NA
d_gene: TRBD1
CDR3aa: CASSRQGTAFSGANVLTF
CDR3nt: TGTGCCAGCAGCCGCCAGGGGACAGCGTTCTCTGGGGCCAACGTCCTGACTTTC

j_gene: TRBJ2-7
v_gene: TRBV5-1
abundance: NA
d_gene: NA
CDR3aa: CASSLAQVGDEQYF
CDR3nt: TGCGCCAGCAGCTTGGCACAGGTTGGTGACGAGCAGTACTTC

j_gene: TRBJ1-3
v_gene: TRBV7-2
abundance: NA
d_gene: NA
CDR3aa: CASSARTTGGSGNTIYF
CDR3nt: TGTGCCAGCAGCGCCAGGACGACAGGCGGATCTGGAAACACCATATATTTT